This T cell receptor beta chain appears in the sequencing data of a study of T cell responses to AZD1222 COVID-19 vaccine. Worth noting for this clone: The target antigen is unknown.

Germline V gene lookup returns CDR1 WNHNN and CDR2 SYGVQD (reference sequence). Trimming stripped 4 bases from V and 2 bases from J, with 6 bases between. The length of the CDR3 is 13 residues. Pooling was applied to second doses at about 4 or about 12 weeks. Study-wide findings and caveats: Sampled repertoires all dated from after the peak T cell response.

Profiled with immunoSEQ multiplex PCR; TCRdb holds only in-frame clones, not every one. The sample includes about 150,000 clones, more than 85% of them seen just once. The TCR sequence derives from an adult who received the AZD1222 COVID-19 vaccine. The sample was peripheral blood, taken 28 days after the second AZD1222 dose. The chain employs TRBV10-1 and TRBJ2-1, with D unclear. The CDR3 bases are TGCGCCAGCAGTGGCCAAGCCTACAATGAGCAGTTCTTC. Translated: CASSGQAYNEQFF.